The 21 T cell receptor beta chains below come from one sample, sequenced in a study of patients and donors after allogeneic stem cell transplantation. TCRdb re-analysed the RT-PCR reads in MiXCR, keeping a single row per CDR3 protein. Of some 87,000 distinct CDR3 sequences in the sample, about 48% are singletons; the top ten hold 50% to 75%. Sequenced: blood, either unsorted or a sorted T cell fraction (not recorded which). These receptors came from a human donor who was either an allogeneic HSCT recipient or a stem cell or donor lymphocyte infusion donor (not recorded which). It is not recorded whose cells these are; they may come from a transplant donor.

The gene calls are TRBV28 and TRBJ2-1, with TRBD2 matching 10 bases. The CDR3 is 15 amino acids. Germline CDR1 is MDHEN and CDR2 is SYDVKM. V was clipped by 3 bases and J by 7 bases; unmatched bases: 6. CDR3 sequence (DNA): TGTGCCAGCAGTTTGGTCCTAGCGGGAGTAAATGAGCAGTTCTTC. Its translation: CASSLVLAGVNEQFF.

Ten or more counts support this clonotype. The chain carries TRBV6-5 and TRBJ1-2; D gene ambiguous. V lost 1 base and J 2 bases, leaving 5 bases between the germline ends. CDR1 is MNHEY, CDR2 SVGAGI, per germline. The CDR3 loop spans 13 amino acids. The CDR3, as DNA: TGTGCCAGCAGTTACTTACAGAACTATGGCTACACCTTC. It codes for CASSYLQNYGYTF.

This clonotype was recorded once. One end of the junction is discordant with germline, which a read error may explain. The CDR3 nucleotides read TGTGCCAGCAGTTACGGTCCGGGTGGGACTGAAGCTTACTTT. Its protein product is CASSYGPGGTEAYF. The chain combines TRBV6-2 or TRBV6-3 with TRBJ1-1; TRBD1 is a possible D gene (5 bases). This CDR3 is 14 amino acids long. The V gene's germline CDR1 is MNHEY and CDR2 SVGEGT.

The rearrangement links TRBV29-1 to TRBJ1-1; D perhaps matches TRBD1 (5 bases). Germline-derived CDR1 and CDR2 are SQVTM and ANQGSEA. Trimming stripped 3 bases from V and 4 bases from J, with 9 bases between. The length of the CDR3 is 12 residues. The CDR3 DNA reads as TGCAGCGTTGACCAGGGTCGCACTGAAGCTTTCTTT. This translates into CSVDQGRTEAFF.

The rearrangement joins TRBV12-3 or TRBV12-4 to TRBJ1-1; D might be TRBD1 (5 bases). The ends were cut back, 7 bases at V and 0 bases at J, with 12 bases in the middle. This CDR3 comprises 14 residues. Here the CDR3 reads CASNLRGVNTEAFF. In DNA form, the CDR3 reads TGTGCCAGCAACCTGCGGGGGGTGAACACTGAAGCTTTCTTT.

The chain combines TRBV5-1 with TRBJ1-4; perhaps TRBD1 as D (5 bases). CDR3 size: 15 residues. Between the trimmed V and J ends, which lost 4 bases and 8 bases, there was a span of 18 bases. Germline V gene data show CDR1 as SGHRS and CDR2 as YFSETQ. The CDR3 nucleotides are TGCGCCAGCAGCCCCTTTGGAACGGGGGGAGAAAAACTGTTTTTT. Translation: CASSPFGTGGEKLFF.

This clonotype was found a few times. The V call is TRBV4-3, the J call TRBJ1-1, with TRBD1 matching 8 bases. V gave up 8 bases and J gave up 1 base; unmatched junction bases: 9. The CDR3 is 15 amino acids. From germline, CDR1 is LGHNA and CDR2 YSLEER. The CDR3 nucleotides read TGCGCCAGCCGTTTACAGGGGGATGGGAACACTGAAGCTTTCTTT. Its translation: CASRLQGDGNTEAFF.

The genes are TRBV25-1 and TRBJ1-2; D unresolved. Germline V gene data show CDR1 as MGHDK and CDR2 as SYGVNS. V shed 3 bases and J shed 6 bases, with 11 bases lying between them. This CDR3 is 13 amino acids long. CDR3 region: CASSEPDLDGYTF. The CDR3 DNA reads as TGTGCCAGCAGTGAGCCAGACTTGGATGGCTACACCTTC.

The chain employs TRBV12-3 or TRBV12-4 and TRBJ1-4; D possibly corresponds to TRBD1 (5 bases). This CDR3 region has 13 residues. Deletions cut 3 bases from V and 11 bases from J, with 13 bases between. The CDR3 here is CASSFGTLSKLFF. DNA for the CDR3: TGTGCCAGCAGTTTTGGGACGCTATCTAAACTGTTTTTT.

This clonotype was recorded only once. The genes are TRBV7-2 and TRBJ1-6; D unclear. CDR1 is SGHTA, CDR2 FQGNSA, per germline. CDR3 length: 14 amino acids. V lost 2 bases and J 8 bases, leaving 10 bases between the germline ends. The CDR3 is CASSLHPGDSPLHF. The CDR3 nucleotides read TGTGCCAGCAGCTTACATCCCGGGGATTCACCCCTCCACTTT. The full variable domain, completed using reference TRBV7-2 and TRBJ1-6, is GAGVSQSPSNKVTEKGKDVELRCDPISGHTALYWYRQSLGQGLEFLIYFQGNSAPDKSGLPSDRFSAERTGGSVSTLTIQRTQQEDSAVYLCASSLHPGDSPLHFGNGTRLTVT.

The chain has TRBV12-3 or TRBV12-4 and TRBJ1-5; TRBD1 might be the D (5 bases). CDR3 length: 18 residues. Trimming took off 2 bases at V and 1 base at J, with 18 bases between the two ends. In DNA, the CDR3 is TGTGCCAGCAGTTTAATCCCCGGCAGGGCGGTAAGCAATCAGCCCCAGCATTTT. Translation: CASSLIPGRAVSNQPQHF.

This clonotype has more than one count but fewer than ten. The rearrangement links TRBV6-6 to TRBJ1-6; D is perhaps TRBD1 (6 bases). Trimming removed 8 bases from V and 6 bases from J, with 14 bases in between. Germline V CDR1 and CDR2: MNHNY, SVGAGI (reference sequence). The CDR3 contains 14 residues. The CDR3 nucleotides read TGTGCCAGCTGGGCGGGGGCTTTTAATTCACCCCTCCACTTT. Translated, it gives CASWAGAFNSPLHF.

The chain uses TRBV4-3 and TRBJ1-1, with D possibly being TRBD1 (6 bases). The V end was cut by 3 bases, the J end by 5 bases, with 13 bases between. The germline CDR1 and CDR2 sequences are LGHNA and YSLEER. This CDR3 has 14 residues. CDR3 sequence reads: CASSHRGLETEAFF. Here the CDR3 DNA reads TGCGCCAGCAGCCACAGGGGATTGGAGACTGAAGCTTTCTTT.

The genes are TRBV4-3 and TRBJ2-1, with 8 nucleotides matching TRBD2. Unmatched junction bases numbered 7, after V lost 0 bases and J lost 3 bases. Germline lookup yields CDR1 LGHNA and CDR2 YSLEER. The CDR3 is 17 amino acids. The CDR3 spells CASSQDPGRANYNEQFF. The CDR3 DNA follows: TGCGCCAGCAGCCAAGATCCCGGGAGGGCTAACTACAATGAGCAGTTCTTC.

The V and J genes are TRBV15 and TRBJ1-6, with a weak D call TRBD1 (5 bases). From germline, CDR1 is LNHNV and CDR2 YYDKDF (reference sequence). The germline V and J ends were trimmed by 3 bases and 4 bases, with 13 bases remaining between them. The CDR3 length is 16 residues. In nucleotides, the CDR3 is TGTGCCACCAGCAGCTTGGCGACAGCGTATAATTCACCCCTCCACTTT. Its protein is CATSSLATAYNSPLHF.

CDR3 in DNA: TGTGCCAGCAGCATCCCGGGACAGGGGGCGTTTAGCACAGATACGCAGTATTTT. Encoded protein: CASSIPGQGAFSTDTQYF. V and J are TRBV27 and TRBJ2-3, with TRBD1 identical over 12 bases. The length of the CDR3 is 18 residues. Germline-derived CDR1 and CDR2 are MNHEY and SMNVEV (reference sequence). Unmatched junction bases numbered 10, after V lost 6 bases and J lost 0 bases.

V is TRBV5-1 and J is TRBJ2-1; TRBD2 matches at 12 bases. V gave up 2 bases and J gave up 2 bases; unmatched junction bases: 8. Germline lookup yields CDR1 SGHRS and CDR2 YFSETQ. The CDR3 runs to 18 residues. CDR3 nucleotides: TGCGCCAGCAGCTTTCCCCGGACTAGCGGGACCCCCTACAATGAGCAGTTCTTC. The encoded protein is CASSFPRTSGTPYNEQFF.

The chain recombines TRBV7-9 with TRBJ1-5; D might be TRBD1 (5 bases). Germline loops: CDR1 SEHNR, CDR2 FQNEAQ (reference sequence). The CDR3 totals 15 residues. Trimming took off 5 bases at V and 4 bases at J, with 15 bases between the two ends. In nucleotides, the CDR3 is TGTGCCAGCAGCCTCACCGAGGGGCGAAATCAGCCCCAGCATTTT. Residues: CASSLTEGRNQPQHF.

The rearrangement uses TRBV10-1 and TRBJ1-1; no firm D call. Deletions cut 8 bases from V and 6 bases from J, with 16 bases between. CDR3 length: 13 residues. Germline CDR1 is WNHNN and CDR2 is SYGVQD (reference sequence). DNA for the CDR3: TGCGCCAGCCGTCAGGAGGGTGCCTCTGAAGCTTTCTTT. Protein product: CASRQEGASEAFF.

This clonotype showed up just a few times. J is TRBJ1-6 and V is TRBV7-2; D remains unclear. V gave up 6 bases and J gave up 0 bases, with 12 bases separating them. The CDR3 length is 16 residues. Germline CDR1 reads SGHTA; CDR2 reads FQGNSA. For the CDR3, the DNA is TGTGCCAGCAGGACCAGCTCGAGCTCCTATAATTCACCCCTCCACTTT. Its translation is CASRTSSSSYNSPLHF. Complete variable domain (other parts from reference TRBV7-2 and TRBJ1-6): GAGVSQSPSNKVTEKGKDVELRCDPISGHTALYWYRQSLGQGLEFLIYFQGNSAPDKSGLPSDRFSAERTGGSVSTLTIQRTQQEDSAVYLCASRTSSSSYNSPLHFGNGTRLTVT.

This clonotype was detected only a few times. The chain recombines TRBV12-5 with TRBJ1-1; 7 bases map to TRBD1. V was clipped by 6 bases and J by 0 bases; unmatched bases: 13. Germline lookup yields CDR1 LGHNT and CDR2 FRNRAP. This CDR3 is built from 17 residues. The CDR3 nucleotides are TGTGCTAGTGGACAATTTTGGGACAGAGCCTTGAACACTGAAGCTTTCTTT. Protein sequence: CASGQFWDRALNTEAFF.